The clone carrying this TCR beta chain was found once. Documented treatment: oral pan-JAK inhibitor, 5-10 mg twice daily. CDR1 is SEHNR, CDR2 FQNEAQ, per germline (reference sequence). V lost 5 bases and J 4 bases, leaving 12 bases between the germline ends. The CDR3 loop spans 13 amino acids. The data are from a study of CD8+ T cells in alopecia areata. The authors extracted RNA and reverse transcribed it into cDNA as the sequencing template. Assay: immunoSEQ multiplex PCR; the TCRdb copy retains only in-frame clones and omits some. The repertoire includes roughly 99,000 clones, around 84% of them detected once, and around 25% sits in the top ten.

This specimen consisted of CD8+ T cells sorted from blood, obtained at week 24, from a patient treated with tofacitinib. This sequence joins TRBV7-9 and TRBJ2-7, with a possible D match to TRBD1 (5 bases). The sequence was collected from a human donor with alopecia areata. The CDR3: CASSHAAGYEQYF. The DNA of the CDR3 is TGTGCCAGCAGCCACGCCGCAGGGTACGAGCAGTACTTC.